Shown below are 28 T cell receptor beta chains from a single sample sequenced in a study of T-cell memory formation after mild COVID-19. TCRdb re-called the 5' RACE reads through MiXCR, storing one row per CDR3 protein. The sample includes some 350,000 distinct CDR3 sequences, 13% of them seen just once. The sequenced sample consisted of PBMCs or a T cell subset sorted from them (not recorded which). The receptors come from a man between 18 and 29 years old who had mild COVID-19 (a few samples of this study predate the infection). Cell type and time point are not known.

This clonotype has just a few counts. The genes are TRBV5-1 and TRBJ2-3; the D gene is possibly TRBD2 (5 bases). V was clipped by 0 bases and J by 7 bases, with 12 bases between them. The CDR3 has 14 residues. Germline assignment: CDR1 SGHRS and CDR2 YFSETQ. The CDR3 is CASSLEASGYTQYF. The CDR3 nucleotides read TGCGCCAGCAGCTTGGAGGCCTCGGGATATACGCAGTATTTT. Full variable domain (remainder filled in from reference TRBV5-1 and TRBJ2-3): KAGVTQTPRYLIKTRGQQVTLSCSPISGHRSVSWYQQTPGQGLQFLFEYFSETQRNKGNFPGRFSGRQFSNSRSEMNVSTLELGDSALYLCASSLEASGYTQYFGPGTRLTVL.

The chain carries TRBV21-1 and TRBJ2-2. TRBV21-1 is a known pseudogene. The CDR3 has 16 amino acids. For the CDR3, the DNA is TGTGCCAGCAGCAAAGTTAGGGAATTAATCACCGGGGAGCTGTTTTTT. It encodes CASSKVRELITGELFF.

V and J are TRBV5-1 and TRBJ2-7; TRBD1 matches at 8 bases. The CDR3 sequence is 13 residues long. The ends lost 3 bases at V and 5 bases at J; junction bases unmatched: 4. CDR1 is SGHRS and CDR2 is YFSETQ in the germline V gene. CDR3 nucleotide sequence: TGCGCCAGCAGCTCGTCAGGGGGCGACGAGCAGTACGTC. Encoded protein: CASSSSGGDEQYV.

The J gene is TRBJ2-7, the V gene TRBV7-8; no reliable D call. V shed 7 bases and J shed 0 bases, with 13 bases lying between them. This CDR3 has 14 amino acids. Per germline, CDR1 SGHVS and CDR2 FQNEAQ. The CDR3 is CASTMFPSSYEQYF. The CDR3 bases are TGTGCCAGCACCATGTTTCCGAGCTCCTACGAGCAGTACTTC.

This clonotype is a singleton in its sample. The rearrangement links TRBV6-5 to TRBJ1-6, with 10 bases aligning to TRBD1. The CDR3 runs to 15 residues. Germline CDR1 MNHEY, CDR2 SVGAGI. With 6 bases clipped from V and 6 bases from J, the junction kept 5 bases outside the gene matches. The chain's CDR3 is CASRPGTGVNSPLHF. The DNA of the CDR3 is TGTGCCAGCAGACCAGGGACAGGGGTTAATTCACCCCTCCACTTT.

The chain is built from TRBV20-1 and TRBJ2-2; 9 bases fit TRBD1. The CDR3 runs 14 residues. The germline gives CDR1 DFQATT, CDR2 SNEGSKA (reference sequence). V was clipped by 3 bases and J by 6 bases; unmatched bases: 5. The chain's CDR3 is CSASRQGGAGELFF. CDR3 in DNA: TGCAGTGCTAGTCGACAGGGGGGTGCCGGGGAGCTGTTTTTT.

The chain couples TRBV10-3 to TRBJ2-7, with D perhaps matching TRBD1 (6 bases). The CDR3 is 13 residues long. Trimming removed 8 bases at V and 0 bases at J, with 11 bases between. CDR1 and CDR2 from the germline V gene are ENHRY and SYGVKD. The chain's CDR3 is CAIGQGSSYEQYV. CDR3 DNA sequence: TGTGCCATCGGGCAGGGGAGCTCCTACGAGCAGTACGTC.

CDR3 bases: TGCGCCAGCAGCCAAGATCCCCGAGGGGGGGCCAGTGAGCAGTTCTTC. It encodes CASSQDPRGGASEQFF. The rearrangement uses TRBV4-3 and TRBJ2-1; D is possibly TRBD2 (7 bases). CDR3 length: 16 amino acids. Germline values: CDR1 LGHNA, CDR2 YSLEER. The V and J ends lost 0 bases and 9 bases respectively, with 18 bases between them.

V usage is TRBV18 and J usage is TRBJ2-7, with D perhaps TRBD1 (6 bases). The CDR3 loop spans 15 amino acids. The V and J ends lost 4 bases and 6 bases respectively, with 19 bases between them. The germline CDR1 and CDR2 sequences are KGHSH and LQKENI. The CDR3 reads CASSQRQGWSREQYF. The DNA for the CDR3 is TGTGCCAGCTCACAAAGGCAGGGGTGGAGTCGCGAGCAGTACTTC.

This clonotype was counted ten times or more. The CDR3 nucleotides read TGCGCCAGCAGCCAAGATGGTCCGGTGGCCAAAAACATTCAGTACTTC. This sequence encodes CASSQDGPVAKNIQYF. The chain is built from TRBV4-1 and TRBJ2-4; the D is unclear. CDR3 length: 16 residues. Germline V lookup: CDR1 MGHRA, CDR2 YSYEKL. V lost 0 bases and J 1 base, leaving 10 bases between the germline ends.

There are a few counts of this clonotype. V is TRBV5-1 and J is TRBJ1-6; D is possibly TRBD1 (5 bases). Trimming shortened V by 5 bases and J by 10 bases, and 16 bases separated the two germline ends. Germline V gene sequence: CDR1 SGHRS, CDR2 YFSETQ. This CDR3 region has 14 residues. CDR3 sequence reads: CASRARREYSPLHF. The CDR3 nucleotides are TGCGCCAGCAGAGCCCGCAGGGAATACTCACCCCTCCACTTT.

This clonotype has just a few counts. The rearrangement uses TRBV5-1 and TRBJ2-5, with D perhaps matching TRBD1 (6 bases). The CDR3 totals 15 residues. Germline CDR1 SGHRS, CDR2 YFSETQ. Trimming cost V 4 bases and J 7 bases, with 20 bases left between them. CDR3 in amino acids: CASSTPTGSGGTQYF. The CDR3 nucleotides read TGCGCCAGCAGCACCCCAACAGGGTCCGGAGGGACCCAGTACTTC.

The chain carries TRBV12-3 or TRBV12-4 and TRBJ1-1; a weak D match, TRBD1 (5 bases). Trimming pared 7 bases from V and 6 bases from J, leaving 12 bases between. The length of the CDR3 is 12 residues. CDR3 residues: CASTPDSPEAFF. For the CDR3, the DNA is TGTGCCAGCACCCCCGACAGCCCTGAAGCTTTCTTT.

Many counts were recorded for this clonotype. The V gene is TRBV18, the J gene TRBJ1-6, with a tentative D call TRBD1 (6 bases). The CDR3 has 13 residues. The germline V and J ends were trimmed by 8 bases and 5 bases, with 10 bases remaining between them. CDR1 is KGHSH and CDR2 is LQKENI in the germline V gene. The CDR3 sequence is CASQDRDNSPLHF. The CDR3 DNA reads as TGTGCCAGCCAGGACAGAGATAATTCACCCCTCCACTTT.

The chain has TRBV5-6 and TRBJ1-6; 7 positions agree with TRBD1. Germline CDR1 reads SGHDT; CDR2 reads YYEEEE. Trimming cost V 4 bases and J 10 bases; bases outside gene matches: 8. This CDR3 has 14 residues. CDR3 coding DNA: TGTGCCAGCAGCCGCTACAGGGGCGCCTCACCCCTCCACTTT. Protein product: CASSRYRGASPLHF. The full variable domain, its missing parts supplied by reference TRBV5-6 and TRBJ1-6, is DAGVTQSPTHLIKTRGQQVTLRCSPKSGHDTVSWYQQALGQGPQFIFQYYEEEERQRGNFPDRFSGHQFPNYSSELNVNALLLGDSALYLCASSRYRGASPLHFGNGTRLTVT.

The table lists this clonotype with a few counts. DNA for the CDR3: TGTGCCAGCAGCTTGGGACAGCGCTACGAGCAGTACTTC. It specifies CASSLGQRYEQYF. V is TRBV5-6 and J is TRBJ2-7; TRBD1 might be the D (5 bases). Per the germline V gene, CDR1 is SGHDT and CDR2 is YYEEEE. This CDR3 contains 13 residues. Trimming cost V 0 bases and J 3 bases, with 7 bases left between them.

This clonotype was recorded many times. The chain recombines TRBV28 with TRBJ1-5, with D perhaps TRBD1 (5 bases). The V end lost 6 bases, the J end lost 3 bases, and 15 bases lay between the germline ends. The length of the CDR3 is 15 residues. Germline V gene sequence: CDR1 MDHEN, CDR2 SYDVKM. CDR3 in amino acids: CASRPPDRINQPQHF. In DNA form, the CDR3 reads TGTGCCAGCAGACCCCCTGACAGAATCAATCAGCCCCAGCATTTT.

The rearrangement uses TRBV20-1 and TRBJ1-4; a possible D gene is TRBD1 (5 bases). This CDR3 spans 12 amino acids. From germline, CDR1 is DFQATT and CDR2 SNEGSKA (reference sequence). The V gene lost 6 bases and the J gene lost 7 bases, with 12 bases spanning the gap. CDR3 loop: CSAQHRFEKLFF. The DNA for the CDR3 is TGCAGTGCCCAACACAGGTTTGAAAAACTGTTTTTT.

This chain connects TRBV7-2 to TRBJ1-1; 8 bases are shared with TRBD1. The CDR3 consists of 16 residues. The germline CDR1 and CDR2 sequences are SGHTA and FQGNSA. V shed 6 bases and J 0 bases; nucleotides not matched to a gene: 9. The CDR3 bases are TGTGCCAGCAGACTGGACAGGGCCACCTTGAACACTGAAGCTTTCTTT. This encodes CASRLDRATLNTEAFF.

Many counts were recorded for this clonotype. The CDR3 sequence: CASSSGPGYGYTF. The CDR3 DNA reads as TGTGCCAGCAGTTCCGGGCCCGGATATGGCTACACCTTC. This chain connects TRBV12-3 or TRBV12-4 to TRBJ1-2, with unresolved D. V shed 4 bases and J shed 5 bases, with 11 bases lying between them. This CDR3 contains 13 residues.

This chain joins TRBV4-1 and TRBJ2-5, with unresolved D. Germline V gene sequence: CDR1 MGHRA, CDR2 YSYEKL. The CDR3 contains 16 residues. V was cut by 3 bases and J by 2 bases, with 16 bases left in between. This CDR3 reads CASSQHLPTEQETQYF. CDR3 sequence (DNA): TGCGCCAGCAGCCAGCACCTTCCGACTGAGCAAGAGACCCAGTACTTC.

The J gene is TRBJ2-7, the V gene TRBV5-1; no definite D call. The J call may be incorrect, as the DNA end agrees better with TRBJ2-1. This CDR3 region has 14 residues. Germline lookup yields CDR1 SGHRS and CDR2 YFSETQ. As DNA, the CDR3 is TGCGCCAGCAGCTTGGTTGGTGAATCGGATGAGCAGTTCTTC. Residues: CASSLVGESDEQFF.

The chain links TRBV18 to TRBJ2-7, with unresolved D. Germline CDR1 is KGHSH and CDR2 is LQKENI. This CDR3 has 12 residues. Trimming cost V 4 bases and J 3 bases, with 7 bases left between them. CDR3 nucleotides: TGTGCCAGCTCACTAACCAACTACGAGCAGTACTTC. This codes for CASSLTNYEQYF.

This clonotype has more than one count but fewer than ten. The chain has TRBV29-1 and TRBJ2-3; D may match TRBD1 or TRBD2 (6 bases each). Germline CDR1 reads SQVTM; CDR2 reads ANQGSEA. Trimming shortened V by 7 bases and J by 3 bases, and 17 bases separated the two germline ends. This CDR3 spans 14 amino acids. CDR3 sequence (DNA): TGCAGCGCAGGAGGGGGACGGAGAACAGATACGCAGTATTTT. As protein: CSAGGGRRTDTQYF.

This clonotype was seen a handful of times. V gene TRBV4-3 combines with J gene TRBJ2-3; tentatively, D is TRBD1 (6 bases). This CDR3 is 16 amino acids long. Trimming cost V 2 bases and J 4 bases, with 16 bases left between them. The germline CDR1 and CDR2 sequences are LGHNA and YSLEER. The CDR3 loop is CASSQNRGGPSDTQYF. CDR3 sequence (DNA): TGCGCCAGCAGCCAAAATCGAGGGGGACCTTCAGATACGCAGTATTTT.

V gene TRBV7-2 combines with J gene TRBJ2-3; 8 nucleotides agree with TRBD2. After removal of 5 bases from V and 8 bases from J, the junction contained 15 bases not matched to a gene. In germline, CDR1 is SGHTA, CDR2 FQGNSA. The CDR3 extends over 16 amino acids. The CDR3 loop reads CASSASHPGGLSTQYF. CDR3 nucleotide sequence: TGTGCCAGCAGCGCAAGTCACCCGGGGGGGCTCAGTACGCAGTATTTT.

This clonotype was counted only a few times. The V call is TRBV4-1, the J call TRBJ1-1; D is possibly TRBD1 (5 bases). With 2 bases removed from V and 6 bases from J, the gap between germline ends came to 10 bases. The CDR3 consists of 13 residues. CDR1 and CDR2 from the germline V gene are MGHRA and YSYEKL. CDR3 nucleotide sequence: TGCGCCAGCAGCCAACCGGGGGTTCCTGAAGCTTTCTTT. This translates into CASSQPGVPEAFF.

The genes are TRBV24-1 and TRBJ1-2, with D possibly being TRBD1 (6 bases). The germline V and J ends were trimmed by 7 bases and 6 bases, with 11 bases remaining between them. This CDR3 has 12 residues. Germline values: CDR1 KGHDR, CDR2 SFDVKD. This CDR3 reads CATSNRDDGYTF. CDR3 nucleotide sequence: TGTGCCACCAGCAACAGGGATGATGGCTACACCTTC.